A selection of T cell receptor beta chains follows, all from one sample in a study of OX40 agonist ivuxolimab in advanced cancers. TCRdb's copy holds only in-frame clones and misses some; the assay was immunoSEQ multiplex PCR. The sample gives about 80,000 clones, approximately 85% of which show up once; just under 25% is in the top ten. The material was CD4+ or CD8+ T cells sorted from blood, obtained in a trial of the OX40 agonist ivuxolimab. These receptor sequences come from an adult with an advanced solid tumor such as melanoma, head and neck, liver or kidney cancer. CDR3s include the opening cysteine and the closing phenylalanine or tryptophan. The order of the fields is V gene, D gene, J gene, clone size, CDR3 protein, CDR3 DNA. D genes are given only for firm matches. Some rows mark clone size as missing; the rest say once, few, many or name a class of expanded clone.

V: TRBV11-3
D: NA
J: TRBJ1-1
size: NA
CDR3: CASSLTGLGNTEAFF
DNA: TGTGCCAGCAGCCTCACAGGGTTGGGGAACACTGAAGCTTTCTTT

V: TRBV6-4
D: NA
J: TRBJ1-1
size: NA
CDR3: CASSHDRGFEAFF
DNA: TGTGCCAGCAGTCACGACAGAGGATTTGAAGCTTTCTTT

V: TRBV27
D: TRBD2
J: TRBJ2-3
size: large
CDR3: CASSSTSEDTQYF
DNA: TGTGCCAGCAGTTCGACTAGCGAAGATACGCAGTATTTT

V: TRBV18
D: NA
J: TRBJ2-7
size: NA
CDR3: CASSPAHEQYF
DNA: TGTGCCAGCTCACCAGCGCACGAGCAGTACTTC

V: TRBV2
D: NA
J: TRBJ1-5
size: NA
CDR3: CASSEGGDTQPQHF
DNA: TGTGCCAGCAGTGAAGGTGGGGACACTCAGCCCCAGCATTTT

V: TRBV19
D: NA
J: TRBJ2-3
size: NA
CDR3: CASRVLTADTQYF
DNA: TGTGCCAGTAGGGTCTTAACTGCAGATACGCAGTATTTT

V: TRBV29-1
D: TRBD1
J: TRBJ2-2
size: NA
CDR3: CSVERRDRADTGELFF
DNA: TGCAGCGTTGAACGCCGGGACAGGGCTGACACCGGGGAGCTGTTTTTT

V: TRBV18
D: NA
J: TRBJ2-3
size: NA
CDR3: CASSPFGGDTQYF
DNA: TGTGCCAGCTCACCTTTCGGAGGAGATACGCAGTATTTT

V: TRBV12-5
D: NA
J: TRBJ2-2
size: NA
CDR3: CASGWGGAGGELFF
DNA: TGTGCTAGTGGTTGGGGCGGGGCAGGCGGGGAGCTGTTTTTT

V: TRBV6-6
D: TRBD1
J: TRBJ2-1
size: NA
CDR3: CASRPRGQGLHEQFF
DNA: TGTGCCAGCAGGCCCCGAGGACAGGGTCTCCATGAGCAGTTCTTC

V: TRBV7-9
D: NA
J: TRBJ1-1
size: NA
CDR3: CASSFSQGTEAFF
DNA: TGTGCTAGCAGCTTTTCTCAGGGCACTGAAGCTTTCTTT

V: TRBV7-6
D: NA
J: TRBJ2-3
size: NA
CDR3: CASSSPADTQYF
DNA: TGTGCCAGCAGCTCCCCGGCAGATACGCAGTATTTT

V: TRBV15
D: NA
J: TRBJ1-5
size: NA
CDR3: CATSRDQGNQPQHF
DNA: TGTGCCACCAGCAGAGATCAAGGTAATCAGCCCCAGCATTTT

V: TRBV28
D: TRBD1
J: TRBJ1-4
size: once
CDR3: CASSLWVTGGDRGKLFF
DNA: TGTGCCAGCAGTTTATGGGTGACAGGGGGGGATCGTGGAAAACTGTTTTTT

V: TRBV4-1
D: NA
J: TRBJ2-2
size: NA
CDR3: CASSQHASGELFF
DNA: TGCGCCAGCAGCCAACATGCAAGCGGGGAGCTGTTTTTT

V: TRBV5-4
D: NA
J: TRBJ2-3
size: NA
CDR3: CASSLAADTQYF
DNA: TGTGCCAGCAGCTTGGCCGCAGATACGCAGTATTTT

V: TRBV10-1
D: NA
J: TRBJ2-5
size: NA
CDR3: CAIDTALDQQETQYF
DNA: TGCGCCATCGACACCGCCCTGGATCAGCAAGAGACCCAGTACTTC

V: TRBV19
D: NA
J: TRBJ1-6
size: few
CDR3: CASSVGGQDRYPLHF
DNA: TGTGCCAGTAGTGTAGGCGGGCAGGACCGGTATCCCCTCCACTTT

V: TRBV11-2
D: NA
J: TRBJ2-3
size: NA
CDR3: CASSLVRGPTDTQYF
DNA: TGTGCCAGCAGCTTAGTCCGGGGCCCCACAGATACGCAGTATTTT

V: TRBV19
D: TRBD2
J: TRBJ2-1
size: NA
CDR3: CASSSFKSSGYYNEQFF
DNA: TGTGCCAGTAGTAGTTTTAAGTCTAGCGGTTATTACAATGAGCAGTTCTTC

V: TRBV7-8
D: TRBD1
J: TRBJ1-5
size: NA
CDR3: CASSPGQGRTNQPQHF
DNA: TGTGCCAGCAGCCCTGGACAGGGAAGGACGAATCAGCCCCAGCATTTT

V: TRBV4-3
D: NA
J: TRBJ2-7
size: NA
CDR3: CASSPGTLTEQYF
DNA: TGCGCCAGCAGCCCCGGGACACTGACCGAGCAGTACTTC

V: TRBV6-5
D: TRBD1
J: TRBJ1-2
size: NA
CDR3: CASRKGTGDYGYTF
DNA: TGTGCCAGCAGAAAAGGGACAGGGGACTATGGCTACACCTTC

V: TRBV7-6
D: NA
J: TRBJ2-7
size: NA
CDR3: CASSPTGNAYEQYF
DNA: TGTGCCAGCAGCCCTACAGGGAACGCCTACGAGCAGTACTTC

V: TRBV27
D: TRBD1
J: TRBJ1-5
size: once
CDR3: CASSFGQGDQPQHF
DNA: TGTGCCAGCAGTTTCGGACAGGGCGATCAGCCCCAGCATTTT

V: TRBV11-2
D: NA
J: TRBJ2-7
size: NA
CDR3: CASSPQGYEQYF
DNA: TGTGCCAGCAGTCCACAAGGCTACGAGCAGTACTTC

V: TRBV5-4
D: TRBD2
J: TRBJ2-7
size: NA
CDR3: CASSLIGGSDSYEQYF
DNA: TGTGCCAGCAGCTTGATCGGCGGGAGTGACTCCTACGAGCAGTACTTC

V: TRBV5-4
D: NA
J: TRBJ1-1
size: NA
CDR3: CASSLSRGTEAFF
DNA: TGTGCCAGCAGCTTGAGTAGGGGCACTGAAGCTTTCTTT

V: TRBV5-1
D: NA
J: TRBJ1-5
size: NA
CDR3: CASSPGTHDNQPQHF
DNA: TGCGCCAGCAGCCCCGGGACCCATGACAATCAGCCCCAGCATTTT

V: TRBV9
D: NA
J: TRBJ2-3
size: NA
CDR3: CASSVSGTSTDTQYF
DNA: TGTGCCAGCAGCGTCTCCGGGACTAGCACAGATACGCAGTATTTT

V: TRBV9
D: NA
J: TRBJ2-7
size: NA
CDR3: CASSVADIGTYEQYF
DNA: TGTGCCAGCAGCGTAGCTGATATTGGGACCTACGAGCAGTACTTC

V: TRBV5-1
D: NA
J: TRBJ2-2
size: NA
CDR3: CASSFGDANTGELFF
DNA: TGCGCCAGCAGCTTCGGGGACGCGAACACCGGGGAGCTGTTTTTT

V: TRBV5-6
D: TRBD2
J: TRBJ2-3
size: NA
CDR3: CASSRLAGSTDTQYF
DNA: TGTGCCAGCAGCCGACTAGCGGGTAGCACAGATACGCAGTATTTT

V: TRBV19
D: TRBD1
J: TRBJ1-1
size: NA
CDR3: CASSGAGQVSNTEAFF
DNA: TGTGCCAGTAGTGGTGCGGGACAGGTCTCGAACACTGAAGCTTTCTTT

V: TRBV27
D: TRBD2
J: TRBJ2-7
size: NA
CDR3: CASSPSAGGTYEQYF
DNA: TGTGCCAGCAGCCCCTCAGCGGGAGGGACCTACGAGCAGTACTTC

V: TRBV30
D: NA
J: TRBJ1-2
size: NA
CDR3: CAWSQGGGYTF
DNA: TGTGCCTGGAGTCAGGGTGGTGGCTACACCTTC

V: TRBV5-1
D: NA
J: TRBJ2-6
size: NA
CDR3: CASSLARSSGANVLTF
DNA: TGCGCCAGCAGCTTGGCCAGAAGCTCTGGGGCCAACGTCCTGACTTTC

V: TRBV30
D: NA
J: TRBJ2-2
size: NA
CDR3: CAFDGLNTGELFF
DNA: TGTGCCTTCGACGGGCTGAACACCGGGGAGCTGTTTTTT

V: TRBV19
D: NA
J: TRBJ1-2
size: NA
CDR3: CASRNTGWDGYTF
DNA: TGTGCCAGTAGGAACACAGGGTGGGATGGCTACACCTTC

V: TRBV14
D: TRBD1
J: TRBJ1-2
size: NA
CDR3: CASSQDTGESYYGYTF
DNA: TGTGCCAGCAGCCAAGATACAGGGGAAAGTTACTATGGCTACACCTTC

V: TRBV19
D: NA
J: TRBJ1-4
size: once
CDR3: CASTGGGEEKLFF
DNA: TGTGCCAGTACCGGGGGAGGGGAAGAAAAACTGTTTTTT

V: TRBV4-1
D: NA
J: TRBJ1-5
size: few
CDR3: CASSQLRDGYQPQHF
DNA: TGCGCCAGCAGCCAGCTTCGGGACGGATATCAGCCCCAGCATTTT

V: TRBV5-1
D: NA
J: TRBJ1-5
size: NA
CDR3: CASSLDLNQPQHF
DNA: TGCGCCAGCAGCTTGGACCTCAATCAGCCCCAGCATTTT